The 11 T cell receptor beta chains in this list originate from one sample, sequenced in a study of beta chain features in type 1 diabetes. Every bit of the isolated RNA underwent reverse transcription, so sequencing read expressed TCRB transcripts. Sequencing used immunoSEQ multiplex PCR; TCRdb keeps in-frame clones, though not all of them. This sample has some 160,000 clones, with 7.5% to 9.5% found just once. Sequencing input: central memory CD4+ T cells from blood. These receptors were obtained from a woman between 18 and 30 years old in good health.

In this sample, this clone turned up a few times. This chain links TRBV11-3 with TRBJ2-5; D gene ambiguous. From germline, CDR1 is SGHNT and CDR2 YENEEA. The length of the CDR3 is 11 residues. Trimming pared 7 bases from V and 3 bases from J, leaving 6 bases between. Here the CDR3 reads CASTPKETQYF. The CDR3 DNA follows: TGTGCCAGCACCCCCAAAGAGACCCAGTACTTC. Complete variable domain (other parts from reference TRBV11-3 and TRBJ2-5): EAGVVQSPRYKIIEKKQPVAFWCNPISGHNTLYWYLQNLGQGPELLIRYENEEAVDDSQLPKDRFSAERLKGVDSTLKIQPAELGDSAVYLCASTPKETQYFGPGTRLLVL.

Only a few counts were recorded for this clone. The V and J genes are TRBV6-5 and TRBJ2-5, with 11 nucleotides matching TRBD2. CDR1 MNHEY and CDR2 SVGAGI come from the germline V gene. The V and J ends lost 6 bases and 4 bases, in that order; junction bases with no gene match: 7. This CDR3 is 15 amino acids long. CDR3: CASRRELAGGETQYF. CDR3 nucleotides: TGTGCCAGCAGAAGGGAGCTAGCGGGAGGAGAGACCCAGTACTTC.

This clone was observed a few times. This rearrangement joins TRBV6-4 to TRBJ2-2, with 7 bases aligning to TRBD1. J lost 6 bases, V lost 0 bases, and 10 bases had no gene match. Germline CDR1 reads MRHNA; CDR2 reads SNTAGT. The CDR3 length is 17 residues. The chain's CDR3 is CASSDSLNRGSPGELFF. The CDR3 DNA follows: TGTGCCAGCAGTGACTCCCTTAACAGGGGCTCCCCCGGGGAGCTGTTTTTT.

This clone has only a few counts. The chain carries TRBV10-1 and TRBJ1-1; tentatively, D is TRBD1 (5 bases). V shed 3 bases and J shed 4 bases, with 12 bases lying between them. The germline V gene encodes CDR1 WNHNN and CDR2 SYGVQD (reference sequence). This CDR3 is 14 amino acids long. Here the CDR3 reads CASSDSGGSTEAFF. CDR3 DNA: TGCGCCAGCAGTGATAGTGGGGGGTCCACTGAAGCTTTCTTT.

The CDR3, as DNA: TGCAGCGTTGGGGAGGGCGTGGGGGGGCCCCAGCATTTT. This sequence encodes CSVGEGVGGPQHF. V is TRBV29-1 and J is TRBJ1-5, with D possibly matching TRBD1 (5 bases). The V gene's germline CDR1 is SQVTM and CDR2 ANQGSEA. V was cut by 4 bases and J by 9 bases, with 16 bases left in between. The CDR3 extends over 13 amino acids. The full variable domain, with the rest looked up from reference TRBV29-1 and TRBJ1-5, is SAVISQKPSRDICQRGTSLTIQCQVDSQVTMMFWYRQQPGQSLTLIATANQGSEATYESGFVIDKFPISRPNLTFSTLTVSNMSPEDSSIYLCSVGEGVGGPQHFGDGTRLSIL.

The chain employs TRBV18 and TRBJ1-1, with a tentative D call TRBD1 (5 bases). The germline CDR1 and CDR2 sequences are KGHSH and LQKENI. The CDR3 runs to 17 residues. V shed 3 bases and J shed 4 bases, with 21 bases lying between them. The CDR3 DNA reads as TGTGCCAGCTCACCCGGACACCTCAAACGGGTAGTCACTGAAGCTTTCTTT. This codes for CASSPGHLKRVVTEAFF.

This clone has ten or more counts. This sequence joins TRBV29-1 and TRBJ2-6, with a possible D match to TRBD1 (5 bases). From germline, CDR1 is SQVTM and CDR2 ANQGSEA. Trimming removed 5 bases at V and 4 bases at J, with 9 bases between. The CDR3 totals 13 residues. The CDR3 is CSVSREGANVLTF. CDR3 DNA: TGCAGCGTTTCCAGGGAAGGGGCCAACGTCCTGACTTTC.

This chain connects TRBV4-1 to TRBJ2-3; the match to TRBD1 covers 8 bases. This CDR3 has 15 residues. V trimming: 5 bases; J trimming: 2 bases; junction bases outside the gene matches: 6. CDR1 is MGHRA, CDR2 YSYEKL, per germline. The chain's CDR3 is CASSNDRGYTDTQYF. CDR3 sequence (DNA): TGCGCCAGCAGCAATGACAGGGGATACACAGATACGCAGTATTTT.

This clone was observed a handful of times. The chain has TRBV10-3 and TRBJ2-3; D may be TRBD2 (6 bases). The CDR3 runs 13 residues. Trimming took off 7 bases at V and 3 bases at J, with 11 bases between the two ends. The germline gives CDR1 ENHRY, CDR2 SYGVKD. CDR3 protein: CAITGSRTDTQYF. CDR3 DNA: TGTGCCATCACCGGGAGTCGTACAGATACGCAGTATTTT.

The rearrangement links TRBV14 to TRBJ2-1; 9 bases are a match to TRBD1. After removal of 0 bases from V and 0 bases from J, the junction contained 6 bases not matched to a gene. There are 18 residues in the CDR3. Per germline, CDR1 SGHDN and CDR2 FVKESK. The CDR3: CASSQEGQGPFSYNEQFF. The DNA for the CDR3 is TGTGCCAGCAGCCAAGAAGGACAGGGGCCGTTCTCCTACAATGAGCAGTTCTTC.

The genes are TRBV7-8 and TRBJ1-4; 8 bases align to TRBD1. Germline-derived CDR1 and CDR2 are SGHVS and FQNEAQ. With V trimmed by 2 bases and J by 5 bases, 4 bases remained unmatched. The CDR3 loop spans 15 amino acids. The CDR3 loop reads CASSLRQGQNEKLFF. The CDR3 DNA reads TGTGCCAGCAGCTTACGACAGGGGCAGAATGAAAAACTGTTTTTT. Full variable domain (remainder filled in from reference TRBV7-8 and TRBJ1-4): GAGVSQSPRYKVAKRGQDVALRCDPISGHVSLFWYQQALGQGPEFLTYFQNEAQLDKSGLPSDRFFAERPEGSVSTLKIQRTQQEDSAVYLCASSLRQGQNEKLFFGSGTQLSVL.